This T cell receptor beta chain originates from a study of blood T cell repertoires in COVID-19. The protocol was immunoSEQ multiplex PCR, while the TCRdb copy is restricted to in-frame clones and leaves out a portion. This table has 130,000 or so clones, around 85% appearing once. V gave up 2 bases and J gave up 4 bases, with 14 bases separating them. Germline lookup yields CDR1 MNHEY and CDR2 SVGAGI. This CDR3 contains 15 residues. This sequence joins TRBV6-5 and TRBJ1-1; D gene unclear. The clonotype comes from a man aged 50 or older who had recovered from COVID-19. The sample was PBMCs or T cells enriched from blood (not recorded which). The CDR3 reads CASSYDPQVATEAFF. CDR3 sequence (DNA): TGTGCCAGCAGTTACGATCCGCAGGTGGCCACTGAAGCTTTCTTT.